The clone carrying this TCR beta chain was picked up many times. TCRdb independently ran MiXCR on the 5' RACE reads; one entry per CDR3 protein. The profile shows about 300,000 distinct CDR3 sequences, approximately 10% of them singletons. The data belong to a study of T cells after yellow fever vaccination. Across the study: Libraries from low-cell-number fractions were prepared with the SMART-Seq v4 Ultra Low Input RNA kit.

V gave up 5 bases and J gave up 5 bases, with 13 bases separating them. This CDR3 comprises 13 residues. Germline CDR1 reads SQVTM; CDR2 reads ANQGSEA. The sequence was collected from a man in his late teens or twenties who received the YFV17D yellow fever vaccine. V is TRBV29-1 and J is TRBJ2-1; possibly TRBD2 for D (7 bases). Sequenced material: CD4+ T cells sorted from PBMCs, taken 5 days after the yellow fever booster vaccination. CDR3 DNA sequence: TGCAGCGTTAGGGGGGGCGGGAACAATGAGCAGTTCTTC. This translates into CSVRGGGNNEQFF.